This TCR beta chain was retrieved from a study of T cells after yellow fever vaccination. Broader study findings: Clones that expanded after primary vaccination mostly reappeared after the booster (around 96% CD4, 80% to 90% CD8).

Trimming shortened V by 0 bases and J by 4 bases, and 13 bases separated the two germline ends. Germline assignment: CDR1 SGHRS and CDR2 YFSETQ. The CDR3 is made up of 15 amino acids. TCRdb re-derived calls from the 5' RACE reads in MiXCR, one entry per CDR3 protein. The repertoire holds roughly 400,000 distinct CDR3 sequences, with approximately 18% as singletons. This clonotype was recorded a few times. The antigen is not known. The rearrangement joins TRBV5-1 to TRBJ1-1, with a possible D match to TRBD1 (5 bases). This receptor was obtained from a man younger than 35 who received the YFV17D yellow fever vaccine. The specimen comprised PBMCs, sampled before the yellow fever booster vaccination. CDR3 bases: TGCGCCAGCAGCTTGGCCGGGACTACAAGCACTGAAGCTTTCTTT. Amino acids: CASSLAGTTSTEAFF. The full variable domain, its missing parts supplied by reference TRBV5-1 and TRBJ1-1, is KAGVTQTPRYLIKTRGQQVTLSCSPISGHRSVSWYQQTPGQGLQFLFEYFSETQRNKGNFPGRFSGRQFSNSRSEMNVSTLELGDSALYLCASSLAGTTSTEAFFGQGTRLTVV.